The T cell receptor beta chain under discussion was sequenced for a study of T cell responses to AZD1222 COVID-19 vaccine. The overall study: Both about-4-week and about-12-week second-dose recipients were combined.

Profiled with immunoSEQ multiplex PCR; TCRdb holds only in-frame clones, not every one. The repertoire has some 150,000 clones, approximately 89% of them found once; the top ten carry 4% to 6%. A word on this clone: Its matching antigen is unknown.

Study-level points and caveats: Spike-specific TCR breadth and depth were elevated following two AZD1222 doses.

The germline V gene encodes CDR1 SGHTA and CDR2 FQGNSA. The V gene end was trimmed by 3 bases and the J gene end by 8 bases; junction bases not matched to a gene: 7. The CDR3 extends over 14 amino acids. The V call is TRBV7-2, the J call TRBJ1-2, with TRBD1 identical over 9 bases. This sequence was found in an adult in good health. The material sequenced was peripheral blood, taken on day 0 of AZD1222 vaccination. This chain's CDR3 is CASSLGQGLFGYTF. The CDR3 region has the DNA TGTGCCAGCAGCTTGGGACAGGGTTTGTTCGGCTACACCTTC.